These 10 T cell receptor beta chains came from one sample sequenced in a study of shared clonotypes between healthy human individuals. The table came from immunoSEQ multiplex PCR; TCRdb's copy has only in-frame clones and leaves some out. The table lists 2 million or so clones, over 85% of them singletons. Naive CD8 populations comprised CD45RO-negative cells positively selected for CCR7, excluding terminally differentiated effector memory CD45RA+ cells. Sequenced material: naive CD8+ T cells sorted from blood. The receptors stem from a man aged 18 to 35 in good health.

The V and J genes are TRBV28 and TRBJ2-5; maybe TRBD1 (6 bases). CDR1 is MDHEN and CDR2 is SYDVKM in the germline V gene. This CDR3 has 16 residues. V dropped 2 bases and J dropped 5 bases, with 18 bases sitting between them. The CDR3 here is CASSLPTGIIDETQYF. As DNA, the CDR3 is TGTGCCAGCAGTTTACCAACAGGGATAATTGACGAGACCCAGTACTTC.

This rearrangement joins TRBV4-1 to TRBJ2-1, with D perhaps matching TRBD1 (5 bases). Germline CDR1 reads MGHRA; CDR2 reads YSYEKL. V was cut by 4 bases and J by 7 bases, with 14 bases left in between. The CDR3 totals 14 residues. The CDR3 sequence is CASSPEPRVNEQFF. The CDR3 bases are TGCGCCAGCAGCCCGGAACCCAGGGTTAATGAGCAGTTCTTC.

As concerns this clone: Within the sample, other DNA sequences also encode this same CDR3. This chain uses TRBV5-1 with TRBJ2-1; possible D gene TRBD2, 6 bases. Trimming stripped 0 bases from V and 5 bases from J, with 9 bases between. This CDR3 is built from 14 residues. Germline V gene sequence: CDR1 SGHRS, CDR2 YFSETQ. CDR3 coding DNA: TGCGCCAGCAGCTTGGCCGGGACTCACAATGAGCAGTTCTTC. Translated: CASSLAGTHNEQFF.

The V call is TRBV2, the J call TRBJ1-2, with 8 bases fitting TRBD1. Losses at the gene ends were 0 bases for V and 4 bases for J; bases not matched to a gene: 7. Germline V gives CDR1 SNHLY, CDR2 FYNNEI. The length of the CDR3 is 16 residues. CDR3 loop: CASSEAETGVVYGYTF. The CDR3 DNA reads as TGTGCCAGCAGTGAAGCAGAGACAGGGGTGGTCTATGGCTACACCTTC. Filled out from reference TRBV2 and TRBJ1-2, the complete variable domain reads EPEVTQTPSHQVTQMGQEVILRCVPISNHLYFYWYRQILGQKVEFLVSFYNNEISEKSEIFDDQFSVERPDGSNFTLKIRSTKLEDSAMYFCASSEAETGVVYGYTFGSGTRLTVV.

V usage is TRBV27 and J usage is TRBJ2-2, with unresolved D. Trimming took off 0 bases at V and 5 bases at J, with 4 bases between the two ends. CDR1 MNHEY and CDR2 SMNVEV come from the germline V gene (reference sequence). The CDR3 runs 13 residues. CDR3 protein: CASSLSQTGELFF. The CDR3 DNA sequence: TGTGCCAGCAGTTTATCCCAGACCGGGGAGCTGTTTTTT.

The chain joins TRBV5-6 to TRBJ2-1; 8 bases agree with TRBD2. The CDR3 covers 14 residues. The germline gives CDR1 SGHDT, CDR2 YYEEEE. V lost 0 bases to trimming and J lost 7 bases; unmatched junction nucleotides: 3. CDR3 nucleotide sequence: TGTGCCAGCAGCTTGGGTAGCGGGGTTAATGAGCAGTTCTTC. Encoded protein: CASSLGSGVNEQFF.

CDR3 in amino acids: CASSPLTTSGAYNEQFF. DNA for the CDR3: TGTGCCAGCAGTCCACTGACAACTAGCGGGGCCTACAATGAGCAGTTCTTC. The chain combines TRBV27 with TRBJ2-1; 10 nucleotides align to TRBD2. The ends lost 5 bases at V and 2 bases at J; junction bases unmatched: 9. In germline, CDR1 is MNHEY, CDR2 SMNVEV (reference sequence). The CDR3 is made up of 17 amino acids.

The gene calls are TRBV29-1 and TRBJ2-7; the match to TRBD1 covers 11 bases. Germline assignment: CDR1 SQVTM and CDR2 ANQGSEA. This CDR3 has 14 residues. Losses at the gene ends were 2 bases for V and 3 bases for J; bases not matched to a gene: 3. The CDR3 coding sequence is TGCAGCGTTGAACAGGGGACAGGGGGCTACGAGCAGTACTTC. As protein: CSVEQGTGGYEQYF.

The chain is built from TRBV5-6 and TRBJ2-7; D possibly corresponds to TRBD1 (5 bases). The CDR3 extends over 13 amino acids. Trimming stripped 2 bases from V and 1 base from J, with 7 bases between. Germline V gives CDR1 SGHDT, CDR2 YYEEEE. For the CDR3, the DNA is TGTGCCAGCAGCTTCGACAGATCCTACGAGCAGTACTTC. Translating gives CASSFDRSYEQYF.

Details on this clone: At the DNA level, this CDR3 is encoded by other sequences in the same sample as well. The rearrangement links TRBV19 to TRBJ2-7, with D uncertain. Germline lookup yields CDR1 LNHDA and CDR2 SQIVND (reference sequence). The CDR3 totals 13 residues. Trimming cost V 5 bases and J 2 bases, with 10 bases left between them. Here the CDR3 DNA reads TGTGCCAGTAGTCCGGGTCAAACCTACGAGCAGTACTTC. It translates to CASSPGQTYEQYF.